This TCR beta chain was sequenced in a study of T cells after yellow fever vaccination. TCRdb passed the 5' RACE reads through MiXCR, listing each CDR3 protein once. The sample consists of approximately 250,000 distinct CDR3 sequences, roughly 6.8% of them appearing once. The V gene lost 0 bases and the J gene lost 7 bases, with 8 bases spanning the gap. The length of the CDR3 is 12 residues. CDR1 is SGHRS and CDR2 is YFSETQ in the germline V gene. Broader study findings: A weaker secondary response peaked on day 5, the primary on day 15.

Points on this clonotype: As yet, its antigen is unknown.

This chain joins TRBV5-1 and TRBJ2-7; D not certain. This clonotype was obtained from a young man who received the YFV17D yellow fever vaccine. Specimen: CD4+ T cells sorted from PBMCs, collected on the day of the yellow fever booster vaccination. The CDR3 loop reads CASSLVLGEQYF. CDR3 coding DNA: TGCGCCAGCAGCTTGGTTTTGGGGGAGCAGTACTTC.